This T cell receptor beta chain was retrieved from a study of CD8+ T cells in alopecia areata. Study-level information: A 6-month off-drug phase came after tofacitinib, which had lasted 6 to 18 months. Study conclusions and caveats: In scalp and blood, many expanded lesional clones persisted during tofacitinib. Lesional scalp, notably in alopecia totalis/universalis, had clonality above that of normal scalp.

Treatment described: oral pan-JAK inhibitor, 5-10 mg twice daily. A FACSAria was used to sort CD4+ and CD8+ T cells. These cells came from PBMCs. In each case, RNA was isolated and then reverse transcribed into cDNA as the sequencing template. Produced via immunoSEQ multiplex PCR; TCRdb's table is partial and in-frame only. The sample shows roughly 120,000 clones, around 53% of them seen only once. This CDR3 contains 14 residues. Trimming took off 0 bases at V and 0 bases at J, with 6 bases between the two ends. CDR1 SGDLS and CDR2 YYNGEE come from the germline V gene. In the case of this clone: What it binds is unknown.

This chain uses TRBV9 with TRBJ1-1; D is unresolved. The TCR originated in a human donor with alopecia areata. The sample here was CD8+ T cells sorted from blood, taken at week 24, from a patient treated with tofacitinib. CDR3 coding DNA: TGTGCCAGCAGCGTAGAGTCAATGAACACTGAAGCTTTCTTT. Translated: CASSVESMNTEAFF.